One sample yielded the 3 T cell receptor beta chains listed below, sequenced in a study of blood T cell repertoires in COVID-19. Produced via immunoSEQ multiplex PCR; TCRdb's table is partial and in-frame only. Here the sample spans about 58,000 clones, 70% to 90% being singletons. Sequenced input: peripheral blood. These receptors were taken from a man in his fifties or sixties with COVID-19, enrolled during active disease.

J is TRBJ1-5 and V is TRBV14; D unclear. Germline V lookup: CDR1 SGHDN, CDR2 FVKESK. The V and J ends lost 6 bases and 7 bases respectively, with 13 bases between them. CDR3 length: 13 amino acids. The CDR3 sequence is CASSPVAGQPQHF. For the CDR3, the DNA is TGTGCCAGCAGTCCGGTGGCCGGGCAGCCCCAGCATTTT.

This chain joins TRBV5-5 and TRBJ1-3; TRBD1 matches at 8 bases. This CDR3 is built from 12 residues. CDR1 is SGHKS and CDR2 is YYEKEE in the germline V gene (reference sequence). The J segment lost 7 bases and the V segment lost 7 bases, leaving 4 bases of the junction unmatched. The DNA of the CDR3 is TGTGCCAGCCAGGACAGGGCGAACACCATATATTTT. Translation gives CASQDRANTIYF.

V gene TRBV11-2 combines with J gene TRBJ2-3; 8 bases fit TRBD2. Trimming removed 5 bases from V and 1 base from J; junction bases left unmatched: 11. Germline V CDR1 and CDR2: SGHAT, FQNNGV. The CDR3 length is 17 residues. The CDR3 spells CASSREGAPQGTDTQYF. The CDR3, as DNA: TGTGCCAGCAGCCGGGAGGGCGCGCCCCAGGGCACAGATACGCAGTATTTT.